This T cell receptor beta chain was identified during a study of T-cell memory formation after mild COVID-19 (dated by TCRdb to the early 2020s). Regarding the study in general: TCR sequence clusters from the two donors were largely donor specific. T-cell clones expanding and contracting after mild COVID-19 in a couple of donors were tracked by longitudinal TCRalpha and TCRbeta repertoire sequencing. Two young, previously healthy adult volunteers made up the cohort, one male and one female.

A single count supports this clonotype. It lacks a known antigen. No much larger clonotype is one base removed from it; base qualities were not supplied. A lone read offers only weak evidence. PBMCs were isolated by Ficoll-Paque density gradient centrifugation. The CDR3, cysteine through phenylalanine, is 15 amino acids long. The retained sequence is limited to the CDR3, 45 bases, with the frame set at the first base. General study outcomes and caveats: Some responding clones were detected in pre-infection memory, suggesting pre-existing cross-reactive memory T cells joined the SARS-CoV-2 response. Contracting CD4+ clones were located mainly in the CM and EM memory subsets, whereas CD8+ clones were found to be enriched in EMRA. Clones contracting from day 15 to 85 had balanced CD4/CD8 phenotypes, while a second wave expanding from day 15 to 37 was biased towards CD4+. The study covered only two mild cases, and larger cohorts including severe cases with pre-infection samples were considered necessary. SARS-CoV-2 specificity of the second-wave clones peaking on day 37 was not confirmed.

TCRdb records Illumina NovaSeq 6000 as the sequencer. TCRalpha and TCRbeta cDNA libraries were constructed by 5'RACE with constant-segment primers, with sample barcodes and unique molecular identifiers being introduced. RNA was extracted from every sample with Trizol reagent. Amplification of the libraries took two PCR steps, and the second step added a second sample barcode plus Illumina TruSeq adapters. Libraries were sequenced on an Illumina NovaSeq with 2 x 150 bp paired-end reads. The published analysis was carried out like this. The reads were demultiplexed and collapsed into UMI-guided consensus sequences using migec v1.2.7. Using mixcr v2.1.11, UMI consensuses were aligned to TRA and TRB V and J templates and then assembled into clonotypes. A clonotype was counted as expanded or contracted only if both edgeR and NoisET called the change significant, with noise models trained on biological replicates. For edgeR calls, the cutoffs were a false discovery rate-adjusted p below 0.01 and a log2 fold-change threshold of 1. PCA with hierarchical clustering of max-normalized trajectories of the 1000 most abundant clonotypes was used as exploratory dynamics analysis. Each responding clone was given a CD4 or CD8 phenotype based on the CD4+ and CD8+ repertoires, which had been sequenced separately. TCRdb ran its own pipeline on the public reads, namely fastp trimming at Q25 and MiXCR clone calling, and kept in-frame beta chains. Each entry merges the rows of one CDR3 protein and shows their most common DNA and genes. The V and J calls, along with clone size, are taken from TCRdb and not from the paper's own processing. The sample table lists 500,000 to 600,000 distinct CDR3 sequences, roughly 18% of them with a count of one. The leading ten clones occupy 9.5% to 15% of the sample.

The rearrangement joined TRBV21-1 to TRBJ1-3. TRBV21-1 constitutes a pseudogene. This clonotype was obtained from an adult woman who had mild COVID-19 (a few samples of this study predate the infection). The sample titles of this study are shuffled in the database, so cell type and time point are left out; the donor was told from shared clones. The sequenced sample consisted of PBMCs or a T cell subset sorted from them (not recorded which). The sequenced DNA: TGTGCCAGCAGCAAAAATCACCTCTCTGGAAACACCATATATTTT. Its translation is CASSKNHLSGNTIYF.